These 2 T cell receptor beta chains share one sample of origin, sequenced in a study of control samples from healthy donors and cancer patients. This table comes from immunoSEQ multiplex PCR, and its TCRdb copy is limited to in-frame clones, with some not included. The profile covers roughly 170,000 clones, with around 94% appearing a single time and 1.3% to 1.5% taken by the ten largest. The sequenced material came from blood. Source of these receptors: a young woman in good health.

The chain recombines TRBV6-5 with TRBJ2-1, with D possibly being TRBD1 or TRBD2 (6 bases each). This CDR3 has 15 amino acids. Germline-derived CDR1 and CDR2 are MNHEY and SVGAGI. The ends were cut back, 2 bases at V and 4 bases at J, with 12 bases in the middle. CDR3 coding DNA: TGTGCCAGCAGTTACCGAAAGGGGGGTTACAATGAGCAGTTCTTC. Its protein product is CASSYRKGGYNEQFF.

The chain has TRBV11-3 and TRBJ1-1; tentative D call: TRBD1 (5 bases). The V gene lost 0 bases and the J gene lost 1 base, with 12 bases spanning the gap. Germline values: CDR1 SGHNT, CDR2 YENEEA. The CDR3 spans 16 residues. The CDR3 coding sequence is TGTGCCAGCAGCTTAGATTTCGGGGGGGAGAACACTGAAGCTTTCTTT. Protein product: CASSLDFGGENTEAFF.